This T cell receptor (beta chain) was captured in a study of T cell repertoires in cytomegalovirus infection. Study as a whole: CMV infection plus the matching HLA type was flagged by public TCR beta signatures.

This CDR3 spans 13 amino acids. V was clipped by 8 bases and J by 3 bases, with 10 bases between them. Germline CDR1 ENHRY, CDR2 SYGVKD. MiXCR was run by TCRdb on the reads, yielding one entry per CDR3 protein. The sample lists hundreds of thousands of distinct CDR3 sequences; 40% to 50% were seen once. Overall study findings and caveats: The ex vivo response was dominated by HLA-C-restricted CMV-specific TCR beta clonotypes.

As to this clonotype: Its specificity is not known.

J is TRBJ2-2 and V is TRBV10-3; D may be TRBD1 (5 bases). The sequencing here drew on cultured PBMCs, taken from culture after CMV antigen stimulation. This clonotype was obtained from a human donor in good health (CMV status not recorded). Some clones in this sample may be carry-over from other donors' samples. DNA for the CDR3: TGTGCCATCCAGGGAAGGGACACCGGGGAGCTGTTTTTT. Translating gives CAIQGRDTGELFF.